Listed here are 2 T cell receptor beta chains from one sample, sequenced in a study of regulatory T cells in long-lasting Graves disease. Time point given: persistent/refractory GD, antithyroid drugs over 5 years with positive TRAb. PBMC RNA was the source of the TCR library. Through Arm-PCR of CDR3 regions and iRepertoire HTBI primers, TCR beta libraries were built. TCRdb used MiXCR to reprocess the multiplex PCR reads, holding one entry per CDR3 protein. The profile shows around 450,000 distinct CDR3 sequences, about 22% of them singletons. The specimen comprised peripheral blood mononuclear cells (PBMCs), sampled when the disease was refractory, from a patient treated with antithyroid drugs. These receptors originate from a female donor with Graves disease.

This clonotype was found a few times. V and J are TRBV28 and TRBJ2-2, with TRBD1 matching 8 bases. Germline lookup yields CDR1 MDHEN and CDR2 SYDVKM. Unmatched junction bases numbered 3, after V lost 3 bases and J lost 6 bases. This CDR3 region has 14 residues. DNA for the CDR3: TGTGCCAGCAGTTTTCACAGGGGGGCCGGGGAGCTGTTTTTT. It is translated as CASSFHRGAGELFF. Together with reference TRBV28 and TRBJ2-2, the CDR3 gives the full variable domain: DVKVTQSSRYLVKRTGEKVFLECVQDMDHENMFWYRQDPGLGLRLIYFSYDVKMKEKGDIPEGYSVSREKKERFSLILESASTNQTSMYLCASSFHRGAGELFFGEGSRLTVL.

The table lists this clonotype with many counts. The chain uses TRBV11-1 and TRBJ1-1; D is possibly TRBD1 (5 bases). V lost 5 bases and J 3 bases, leaving 13 bases between the germline ends. Germline CDR1 and CDR2: SGHAT and FQDESV (reference sequence). CDR3 length: 14 amino acids. Here the CDR3 reads CASSTRWGDTEAFF. DNA for the CDR3: TGTGCCAGCAGCACACGATGGGGGGACACTGAAGCTTTCTTT.